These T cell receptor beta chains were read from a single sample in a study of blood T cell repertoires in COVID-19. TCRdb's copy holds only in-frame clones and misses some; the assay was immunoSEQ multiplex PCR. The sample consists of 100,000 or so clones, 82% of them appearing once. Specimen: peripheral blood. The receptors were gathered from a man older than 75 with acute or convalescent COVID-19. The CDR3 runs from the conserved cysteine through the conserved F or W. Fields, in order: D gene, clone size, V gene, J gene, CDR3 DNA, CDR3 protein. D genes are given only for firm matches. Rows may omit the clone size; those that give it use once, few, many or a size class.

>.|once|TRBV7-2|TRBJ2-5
TGTGCCAGCAGCTTATTAGGGACACCTCAAGAGACCCAGTACTTC
CASSLLGTPQETQYF
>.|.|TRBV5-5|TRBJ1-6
TGTGCCAGCAGCTTGGGGACAGACAATTCACCCCTCCACTTT
CASSLGTDNSPLHF
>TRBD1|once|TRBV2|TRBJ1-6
TGTGCCAGCAAAGACCGGACAGGGGGCAATTCACCCCTCCACTTT
CASKDRTGGNSPLHF
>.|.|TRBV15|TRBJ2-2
TGTGCCACCAGCCCCTCGAGTCCGAACACCGGGGAGCTGTTTTTT
CATSPSSPNTGELFF
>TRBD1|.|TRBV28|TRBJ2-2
TGTGCCAGCAGTTTCGGACAGGTGAACACCGGGGAGCTGTTTTTT
CASSFGQVNTGELFF
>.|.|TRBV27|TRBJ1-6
TGTGCCAGCAGTTTAAGGCGGGGACGCGATATTGGTAATTCACCCCTCCACTTT
CASSLRRGRDIGNSPLHF
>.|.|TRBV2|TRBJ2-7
TGTGCCAGCATGAAGACATCCTCCTACGAGCAGTACTTC
CASMKTSSYEQYF
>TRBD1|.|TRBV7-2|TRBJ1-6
TGTGCCAGCAGCGTCGGACAGGGGGCGAGTTCACCCCTCCACTTT
CASSVGQGASSPLHF
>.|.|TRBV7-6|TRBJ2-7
TGTGCCAGCAGCTTAGAAGTGGCCGGGGGCGAGCAGTACTTC
CASSLEVAGGEQYF
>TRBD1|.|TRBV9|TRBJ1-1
TGTGCCAGCAGCGTAGCACTGGGGGGACAGACTTACGATGAAGCTTTCTTT
CASSVALGGQTYDEAFF
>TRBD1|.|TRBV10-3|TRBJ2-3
TGTGCCACACGACAGGGGGTTATCACAGATACGCAGTATTTT
CATRQGVITDTQYF
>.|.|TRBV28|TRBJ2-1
TGTGCCAGCAGCCTAGGGGGTAGATGGGGTTTGCAGTTCTTC
CASSLGGRWGLQFF
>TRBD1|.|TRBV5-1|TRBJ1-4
TGCGCCAGCAGCCTGGGACAGATTAATGAAAAACTGTTTTTT
CASSLGQINEKLFF
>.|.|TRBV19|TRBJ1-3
TGTGCCAGCAAGGAGGCAGGTCTTACCAACACCATATATTTT
CASKEAGLTNTIYF
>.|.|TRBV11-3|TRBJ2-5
TGTGCCAGCAGCTCAGGGTCAGAGACCCAGTACTTC
CASSSGSETQYF
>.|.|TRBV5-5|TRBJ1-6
TGTGCCAGCAGCTTGGCGGGGGGAAATAATTCACCCCTCCACTTT
CASSLAGGNNSPLHF
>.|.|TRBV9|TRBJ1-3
TGTGCCAGCAGCGGCGTTCCCTCTGGAAACACCATATATTTT
CASSGVPSGNTIYF
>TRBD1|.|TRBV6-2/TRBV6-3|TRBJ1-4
TGTGCCAGCAGTCGACAGGGGTTACGTGAAAAACTGTTTTTT
CASSRQGLREKLFF
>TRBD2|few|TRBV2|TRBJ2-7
TGTGCCAGCAGCCCACTAGCGCTATACGACTACGAGCAGTACTTC
CASSPLALYDYEQYF
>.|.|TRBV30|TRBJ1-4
TGTGCCTTACGGAGGTGGGGTGCAACTAATGAAAAACTGTTTTTT
CALRRWGATNEKLFF
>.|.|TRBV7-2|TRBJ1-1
TGTGCCAGCAGCCCAGGTGGAAGGAACACTGAAGCTTTCTTT
CASSPGGRNTEAFF
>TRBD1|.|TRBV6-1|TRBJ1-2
TGTGCCAGCAGTGAAGCGGGTCCGGGACAGAACCTTGCGGGCTATGGCTACACCTTC
CASSEAGPGQNLAGYGYTF
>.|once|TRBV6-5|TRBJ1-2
TGTGCCAGCGCGGGACCCAAAGCTGGCTACACCTTC
CASAGPKAGYTF
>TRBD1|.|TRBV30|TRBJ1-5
TGTGCCTGGAGTACAGGGGGTAATCAGCCCCAGCATTTT
CAWSTGGNQPQHF
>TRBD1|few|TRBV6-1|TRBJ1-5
TGTGCCAGCAGTGATTATACGGGACAGGGAGGTCAGCCCCAGCATTTT
CASSDYTGQGGQPQHF
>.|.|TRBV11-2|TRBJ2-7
TGTGCCAGCAGCCAGGAGACAGTCAGGAGCGAGCAGTACTTC
CASSQETVRSEQYF